This note documents a single TCR beta chain sequence. What it binds is not known. Trimming removed 2 bases from V and 4 bases from J; junction bases left unmatched: 8. The CDR3 has 16 amino acids. Germline V gene lookup returns CDR1 ENHRY and CDR2 SYGVKD. The data stem from a study of cytomegalovirus exposure and HLA in healthy donors. Study results and caveats: TCR beta chains numbering some 150 were designated cytomegalovirus-associated.

Amplification used 60 Vbeta primers and 13 Jbeta primers. TCRdb keeps only in-frame clones here, not all; method: immunoSEQ multiplex PCR. The data show more than 100,000 clones, roughly 60% seen once. This TCR was recovered from a man aged 35 to 55 in good health and CMV-seropositive. This sequence joins TRBV10-3 and TRBJ1-3; 7 bases agree with TRBD1. What was sequenced was PBMCs. In DNA, the CDR3 is TGTGCCATCAGTGAGCACGAGGGGGCGCGAGGAAACACCATATATTTT. It is translated as CAISEHEGARGNTIYF.